This is a list of T cell receptor beta chains from one sample in a study of CD8+ T cells in alopecia areata. Assay: immunoSEQ multiplex PCR; the TCRdb copy retains only in-frame clones and omits some. Of under 250,000 clones in the sample, roughly three fifths were seen once. The sample comprised CD8+ T cells sorted from blood. All receptors come from a human donor in good health. The CDR3 runs from the conserved cysteine through the conserved F or W. D genes are given only for firm matches. Not every row has a clone size; where given, it reads once, few, many or a size class.

cdr3_aa cdr3_nt v_call clone_size d_call j_call
CSVEDPGGYYGYTF TGCAGCGTTGAAGATCCCGGGGGCTACTATGGCTACACCTTC TRBV29-1 . . TRBJ1-2
CASSLSLSNSPLHF TGTGCCAGCAGTTTAAGCCTGAGTAATTCACCCCTCCACTTT TRBV27 few . TRBJ1-6
CSVDREGYGYTF TGCAGCGTTGACAGGGAGGGCTATGGCTACACCTTC TRBV29-1 . . TRBJ1-2
CSRENTEAFF TGCAGCAGGGAGAACACTGAAGCTTTCTTT TRBV20-1 . . TRBJ1-1
CASSLLAGPTSTDTQYF TGTGCCAGCAGTTTACTAGCGGGGCCAACTAGCACAGATACGCAGTATTTT TRBV27 . TRBD2 TRBJ2-3
CASSFLKDRNTEAFF TGCGCCAGCAGCTTCCTTAAGGACAGGAACACTGAAGCTTTCTTT TRBV5-1 . . TRBJ1-1
CSVDETGGENIQYF TGCAGCGTTGATGAGACAGGGGGAGAAAACATTCAGTACTTC TRBV29-1 . TRBD1 TRBJ2-4
CASSPRGQEAFF TGCGCCAGCAGCCCGAGGGGGCAAGAAGCTTTCTTT TRBV4-1 few TRBD1 TRBJ1-1
CASSLAIGPYNEQFF TGTGCCAGCAGCTTGGCCATCGGGCCATACAATGAGCAGTTCTTC TRBV5-4 few . TRBJ2-1
CASSSGGMNTEAFF TGTGCCAGCAGTTCGGGCGGCATGAACACTGAAGCTTTCTTT TRBV27 . . TRBJ1-1
CASSLDGPGANVLTF TGTGCCAGCAGCTTGGACGGTCCTGGGGCCAACGTCCTGACTTTC TRBV5-6 . . TRBJ2-6
CASNPGGETQYF TGTGCCAGTAACCCGGGGGGAGAGACCCAGTACTTC TRBV11-2 . TRBD2 TRBJ2-5
CATIPDTQYF TGCGCCACCATTCCAGATACGCAGTATTTT TRBV5-1 . . TRBJ2-3
CASSLPGLAGGSNEQFF TGTGCCAGCAGCTTACCCGGACTAGCGGGGGGTTCAAATGAGCAGTTCTTC TRBV11-2 . TRBD2 TRBJ2-1
CASSLGRGDEQFF TGTGCCAGCAGCTTGGGCAGGGGTGATGAGCAGTTCTTC TRBV5-6 few . TRBJ2-1
CASGARSDIRWAFF TGTGCCAGCGGCGCCCGGTCCGACATACGTTGGGCTTTCTTT TRBV5-6 . . TRBJ1-1
CAWSASYREQYF TGTGCCTGGAGTGCGTCTTATAGGGAGCAGTACTTC TRBV30 few . TRBJ2-7
CASSLGSVGLQETQYF TGCGCCAGCAGCTTAGGGTCCGTGGGACTCCAAGAGACCCAGTACTTC TRBV5-1 . . TRBJ2-5
CAWSVENKWDGYTF TGTGCCTGGAGTGTAGAGAACAAATGGGATGGCTACACCTTC TRBV30 . . TRBJ1-2
CASSQAWEGGFAGELFF TGCGCCAGCAGCCAAGCTTGGGAAGGGGGCTTCGCCGGGGAGCTGTTTTTT TRBV4-1 few TRBD1 TRBJ2-2
CASRQGQGPYNEQFF TGTGCCAGCAGGCAAGGACAGGGCCCATACAATGAGCAGTTCTTC TRBV6-5 . TRBD1 TRBJ2-1
CASSPGLSPDEQFF TGTGCCAGCAGCCCCGGGCTTAGCCCCGATGAGCAGTTCTTC TRBV7-9 . . TRBJ2-1
CASSELGYNSPLHF TGTGCCAGCAGTGAATTGGGTTATAATTCACCCCTCCACTTT TRBV6-1 . . TRBJ1-6
CASSLGQTDTQYF TGTGCCAGCAGTCTAGGTCAGACAGATACGCAGTATTTT TRBV2 . . TRBJ2-3
CASMPGRGLYGYTF TGTGCCAGCATGCCGGGCAGGGGGTTATATGGCTACACCTTC TRBV27 . TRBD1 TRBJ1-2
CASSSGLGGETQYF TGTGCCAGCAGCTCGGGACTCGGGGGGGAGACCCAGTACTTC TRBV7-8 . TRBD2 TRBJ2-5
CAWSLRDDEQFF TGTGCCTGGAGTCTTAGGGACGATGAGCAGTTCTTC TRBV30 . . TRBJ2-1
CASSYFGDTQYF TGTGCCAGCAGCTACTTTGGAGATACGCAGTATTTT TRBV13 . . TRBJ2-3
CASSIRVAGPQHF TGTGCCAGCAGTATCAGGGTAGCAGGGCCCCAGCATTTT TRBV25-1 . . TRBJ1-5
CASSLVVWTVNTEAFF TGTGCCAGTAGTCTCGTCGTTTGGACTGTGAACACTGAAGCTTTCTTT TRBV19 . . TRBJ1-1
CASSEKRNTEAFF TGTGCCAGCAGTGAAAAAAGAAACACTGAAGCTTTCTTT TRBV25-1 . . TRBJ1-1
CATSRDGIGLPGANVLTF TGTGCCACCAGCAGAGATGGTATCGGACTCCCTGGGGCCAACGTCCTGACTTTC TRBV15 . . TRBJ2-6
CASSLDGLAGTTDTQYF TGTGCCAGCAGCTTAGACGGGCTAGCGGGGACCACAGATACGCAGTATTTT TRBV11-2 . TRBD2 TRBJ2-3
CASSWGWTETYEQYF TGCGCCAGCAGCTGGGGGTGGACAGAAACCTACGAGCAGTACTTC TRBV5-1 . . TRBJ2-7
CASSLRGEYGYTF TGTGCCAGCAGCTTAAGGGGAGAATATGGCTACACCTTC TRBV7-8 once . TRBJ1-2
CASSSLSGTSNDEQYF TGTGCCAGCAGCTCTCTTTCGGGGACTAGTAACGACGAGCAGTACTTC TRBV11-2 . TRBD2 TRBJ2-7
CASSPQGRVSTDTQYF TGTGCCAGCAGCCCGCAAGGCAGGGTTAGCACAGATACGCAGTATTTT TRBV5-6 . . TRBJ2-3
CASRGTNEETQYF TGTGCCAGCAGGGGGACTAATGAAGAGACCCAGTACTTC TRBV2 . TRBD2 TRBJ2-5
CSVALAGFDNEQFF TGCAGCGTTGCATTAGCGGGGTTCGACAATGAGCAGTTCTTC TRBV29-1 few TRBD2 TRBJ2-1
CSVAPGLNTEAFF TGCAGCGTTGCCCCAGGGCTAAACACTGAAGCTTTCTTT TRBV29-1 few . TRBJ1-1
CASSYSGRGETQYF TGTGCCAGCAGTTACTCGGGACGCGGGGAGACCCAGTACTTC TRBV6-5 . . TRBJ2-5
CAISEPRGMYTEAFF TGTGCCATCAGTGAGCCGCGGGGGATGTACACTGAAGCTTTCTTT TRBV10-3 few . TRBJ1-1
CASRESQRDSPLHF TGTGCCAGCCGTGAGTCCCAACGGGATTCACCCCTCCACTTT TRBV7-9 . . TRBJ1-6